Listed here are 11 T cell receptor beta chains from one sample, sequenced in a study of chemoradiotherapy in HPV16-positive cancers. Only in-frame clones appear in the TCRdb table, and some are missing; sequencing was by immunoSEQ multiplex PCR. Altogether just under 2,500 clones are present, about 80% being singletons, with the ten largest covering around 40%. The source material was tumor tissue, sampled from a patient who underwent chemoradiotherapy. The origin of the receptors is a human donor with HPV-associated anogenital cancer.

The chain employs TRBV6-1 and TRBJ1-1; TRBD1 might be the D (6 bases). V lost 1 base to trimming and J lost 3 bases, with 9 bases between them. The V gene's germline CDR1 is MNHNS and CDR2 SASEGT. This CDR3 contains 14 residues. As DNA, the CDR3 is TGTGCCAGCAGTGAAGGTGGGGGCCACACTGAAGCTTTCTTT. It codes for CASSEGGGHTEAFF.

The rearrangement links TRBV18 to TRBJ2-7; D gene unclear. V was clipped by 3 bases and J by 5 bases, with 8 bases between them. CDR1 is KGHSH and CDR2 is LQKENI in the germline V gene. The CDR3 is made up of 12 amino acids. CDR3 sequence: CASSPLTDEQYF. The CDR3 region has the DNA TGTGCCAGCTCACCTCTAACGGACGAGCAGTACTTC.

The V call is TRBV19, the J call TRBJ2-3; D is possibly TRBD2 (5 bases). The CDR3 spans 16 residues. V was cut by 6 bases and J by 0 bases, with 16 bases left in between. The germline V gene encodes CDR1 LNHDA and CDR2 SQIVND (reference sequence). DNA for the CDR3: TGTGCCAGTAGAGACTACCCCCTGTCAAGCACAGATACGCAGTATTTT. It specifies CASRDYPLSSTDTQYF.

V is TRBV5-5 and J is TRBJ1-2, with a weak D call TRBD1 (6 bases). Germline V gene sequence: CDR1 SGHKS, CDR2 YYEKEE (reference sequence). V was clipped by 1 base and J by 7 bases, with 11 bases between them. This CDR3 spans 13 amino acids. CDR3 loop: CASSLTGLAGYTF. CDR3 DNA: TGTGCCAGCAGCTTGACAGGGCTCGCTGGCTACACCTTC.

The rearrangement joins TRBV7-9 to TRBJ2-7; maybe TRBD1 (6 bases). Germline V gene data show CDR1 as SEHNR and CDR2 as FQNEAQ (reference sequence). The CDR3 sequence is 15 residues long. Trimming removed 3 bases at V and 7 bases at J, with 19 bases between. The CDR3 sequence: CASSLRGPTGGEQYF. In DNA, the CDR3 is TGTGCCAGCAGCTTGAGGGGACCGACAGGAGGTGAGCAGTACTTC.

The CDR3 protein is CAISDPLAGVNNEQFF. Here the CDR3 DNA reads TGTGCCATCAGTGACCCTCTAGCGGGAGTGAACAATGAGCAGTTCTTC. The chain has TRBV10-3 and TRBJ2-1, with 10 bases identical to TRBD2. The CDR3 sequence is 16 residues long. With 3 bases clipped from V and 5 bases from J, the junction kept 7 bases outside the gene matches. From germline, CDR1 is ENHRY and CDR2 SYGVKD.

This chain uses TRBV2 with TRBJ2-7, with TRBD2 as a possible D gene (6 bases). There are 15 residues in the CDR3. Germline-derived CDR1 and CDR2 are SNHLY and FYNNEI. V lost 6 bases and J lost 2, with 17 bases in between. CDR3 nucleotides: TGTGCCAGCAGGGACCCGGACTATCCTCCCTACGAGCAGTACTTC. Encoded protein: CASRDPDYPPYEQYF.

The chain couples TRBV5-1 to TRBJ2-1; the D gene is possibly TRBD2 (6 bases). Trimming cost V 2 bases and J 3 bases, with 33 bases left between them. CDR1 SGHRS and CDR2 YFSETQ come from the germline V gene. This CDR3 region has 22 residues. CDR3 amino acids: CASSFPTTGLTVSVDLYNEQFF. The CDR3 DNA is TGCGCCAGCAGCTTTCCAACCACCGGACTAACCGTGTCAGTGGATCTCTACAATGAGCAGTTCTTC.

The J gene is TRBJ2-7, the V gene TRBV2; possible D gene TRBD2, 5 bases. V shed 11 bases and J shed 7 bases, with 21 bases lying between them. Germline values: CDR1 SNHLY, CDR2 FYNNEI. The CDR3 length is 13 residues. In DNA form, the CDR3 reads TGTGCCTGCACGTCGGTGGGAGTTTTAGAGCAGTACTTC. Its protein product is CACTSVGVLEQYF.

CDR3 nucleotides: TGTGCCAGCAGTTTTTCGGGACAGGGGTCCTATGGCTACACCTTC. This sequence encodes CASSFSGQGSYGYTF. The chain recombines TRBV27 with TRBJ1-2; TRBD1 aligns across 10 bases. Trimming removed 3 bases from V and 4 bases from J; junction bases left unmatched: 5. The CDR3 sequence is 15 residues long. Looked up from germline, CDR1 is MNHEY and CDR2 is SMNVEV (reference sequence).

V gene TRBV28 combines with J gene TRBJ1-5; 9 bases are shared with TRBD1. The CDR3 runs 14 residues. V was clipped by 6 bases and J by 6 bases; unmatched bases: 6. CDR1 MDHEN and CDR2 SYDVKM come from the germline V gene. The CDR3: CASRLQGAIQPQHF. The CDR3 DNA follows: TGTGCCAGCAGGCTACAGGGGGCTATTCAGCCCCAGCATTTT.